Below, 11 T cell receptor beta chains from the same sample are listed, as sequenced in a study of T cell responses to AZD1222 COVID-19 vaccine. The table came from immunoSEQ multiplex PCR; TCRdb's copy has only in-frame clones and leaves some out. The sample records 90,000 to 130,000 clones, just under 95% being singletons. Sequencing used peripheral blood, obtained 28 days after the second AZD1222 dose. Every receptor here comes from an adult who received the AZD1222 COVID-19 vaccine.

This chain uses TRBV3-1 (or the pseudogene TRBV3-2) with TRBJ1-5, with TRBD1 matching over 10 bases. The length of the CDR3 is 14 residues. The germline V gene has CDR1 LGHDT and CDR2 YNNKEL (reference sequence). Trimming at V came to 1 base and at J to 6 bases, leaving 0 bases not matched to a gene. The chain's CDR3 is CASSQGTGGQPQHF. The CDR3 nucleotides read TGTGCCAGCAGCCAAGGGACAGGGGGTCAGCCCCAGCATTTT.

Concerning this clone itself: The sample has other DNA sequences that encode this CDR3 too. The chain employs TRBV5-1 and TRBJ2-7; D call uncertain. The germline V and J ends were trimmed by 1 base and 0 bases, with 2 bases remaining between them. This CDR3 has 12 residues. The V gene's germline CDR1 is SGHRS and CDR2 YFSETQ. CDR3 in amino acids: CASSLPSYEQYF. CDR3 DNA sequence: TGCGCCAGCAGCTTGCCCTCCTACGAGCAGTACTTC.

The chain couples TRBV2 to TRBJ2-3; 8 positions agree with TRBD1. This CDR3 contains 14 residues. Looked up from germline, CDR1 is SNHLY and CDR2 is FYNNEI. The V gene end was trimmed by 6 bases and the J gene end by 2 bases; junction bases not matched to a gene: 4. CDR3 sequence (DNA): TGTGCCAGCAGGGAGGACAGGGTCACAGATACGCAGTATTTT. Protein product: CASREDRVTDTQYF.

This chain connects TRBV4-3 to TRBJ2-5; D unresolved. Germline CDR1 LGHNA, CDR2 YSLEER. The CDR3 is 16 residues long. The ends were cut back, 4 bases at V and 0 bases at J, with 15 bases in the middle. The CDR3 coding sequence is TGCGCCAGCAGCCTGAGTATCCCTGGGGACCAAGAGACCCAGTACTTC. This gives the protein CASSLSIPGDQETQYF.

The chain couples TRBV4-1 to TRBJ1-5; D call uncertain. This CDR3 comprises 16 residues. The V gene's germline CDR1 is MGHRA and CDR2 YSYEKL. V was cut by 0 bases and J by 5 bases, with 14 bases left in between. The CDR3 protein is CASSQDGPFYDQPQHF. The CDR3 DNA sequence: TGCGCCAGCAGCCAAGATGGACCTTTCTATGATCAGCCCCAGCATTTT.

The J gene is TRBJ1-2, the V gene TRBV12-3 or TRBV12-4; 10 nucleotides agree with TRBD1. V shed 5 bases and J 8 bases; nucleotides not matched to a gene: 5. This CDR3 has 13 residues. The CDR3 DNA reads as TGTGCCAGCAGTAGGGACAGGGGTAGGGGCTACACCTTC. This encodes CASSRDRGRGYTF.

The chain has TRBV2 and TRBJ2-3, with D perhaps matching TRBD1 (5 bases). Germline assignment: CDR1 SNHLY and CDR2 FYNNEI. The CDR3 loop spans 13 amino acids. Trimming left V 7 bases short and J 1 base short, with 9 bases between. The CDR3 DNA follows: TGTGCCAGCACCCAGACAGGCACAGATACGCAGTATTTT. This sequence encodes CASTQTGTDTQYF.

The chain links TRBV2 to TRBJ1-1; possibly TRBD1 for D (5 bases). CDR3 length equals 11 residues. V was clipped by 6 bases and J by 9 bases, with 11 bases between them. CDR1 is SNHLY and CDR2 is FYNNEI in the germline V gene. The CDR3 sequence: CASRTDTQAFF. CDR3 coding DNA: TGTGCCAGCAGGACAGATACCCAAGCTTTCTTT.

The chain employs TRBV7-2 and TRBJ1-4; 11 positions match TRBD1. Per germline, CDR1 SGHTA and CDR2 FQGNSA. The V and J ends lost 6 bases and 8 bases, in that order; junction bases with no gene match: 11. The CDR3 spans 16 residues. CDR3 in DNA: TGTGCCAGCAGTTTCATGCCGGGACAGGGGGGAGAAAAACTGTTTTTT. As protein: CASSFMPGQGGEKLFF.

The rearrangement joins TRBV7-2 to TRBJ1-5, with TRBD1 identical over 7 bases. V trimming: 5 bases; J trimming: 6 bases; junction bases outside the gene matches: 10. The germline gives CDR1 SGHTA, CDR2 FQGNSA. The CDR3 contains 15 residues. The CDR3 is CASSITTGAGQPQHF. The CDR3 nucleotides are TGTGCCAGCAGCATAACAACAGGGGCTGGTCAGCCCCAGCATTTT.

The chain is built from TRBV21-1 and TRBJ1-3; TRBD1 is the table's D call, not checked against the DNA. TRBV21-1 is a known pseudogene. The CDR3 spans 14 residues. CDR3 protein: CASSTTGSGNTIYF. CDR3 in DNA: TGTGCCAGCAGCACGACAGGATCTGGAAACACCATATATTTT.